This T cell receptor (beta chain) comes out of a study of blood T cell repertoires in COVID-19. Trimming removed 0 bases at V and 7 bases at J, with 10 bases between. The germline gives CDR1 SNHLY, CDR2 FYNNEI. There are 14 residues in the CDR3. Clones were read by immunoSEQ multiplex PCR, and TCRdb kept only the in-frame ones, dropping some. The sample gives 300,000 to 450,000 clones, approximately 87% of which show up once; about 2.3% is in the top ten. The sequenced sample was peripheral blood. This TCR was sampled from an older woman with COVID-19, enrolled during active disease. The chain carries TRBV2 and TRBJ1-5; no definite D call. The CDR3 sequence: CASSEALQLQPQHF. The CDR3 DNA reads TGTGCCAGCAGTGAAGCGCTTCAGTTGCAGCCCCAGCATTTT.